The 5 T cell receptor beta chains below were found in one sample sequenced in a study of shared clonotypes between healthy human individuals. Generated by immunoSEQ multiplex PCR, the TCRdb table keeps only in-frame clones and is missing some. The data show roughly 1 million clones, about 77% seen once. The sample was memory CD4+ T cells sorted from blood. Documented subset: CD45RA-negative fraction. These receptors were obtained from a man younger than 35 in good health.

The chain couples TRBV4-2 to TRBJ2-1, with 13 bases fitting TRBD2. The CDR3 has 18 residues. Germline V gene sequence: CDR1 LGHNA, CDR2 YNFKEQ. V was pared by 5 bases and J by 0 bases, with 7 bases of the junction left unmatched. The CDR3 bases are TGTGCCAGCAGCAAACTAGCGGGGGGGCCGGGCTCCTACAATGAGCAGTTCTTC. This translates into CASSKLAGGPGSYNEQFF.

The chain links TRBV7-2 to TRBJ2-5; perhaps TRBD2 as D (6 bases). Germline-derived CDR1 and CDR2 are SGHTA and FQGNSA. Trimming took 5 bases from V and 5 from J, leaving 15 bases between them. This CDR3 comprises 14 residues. The CDR3 spells CASSTGLDLETQYF. The DNA of the CDR3 is TGTGCCAGCAGCACGGGACTCGACCTGGAGACCCAGTACTTC.

This clone was detected only a few times. The CDR3 nucleotides read TGCGCCAGCAGCCAAGGCGACAGGTGGTCTTCCTACAATGAGCAGTTCTTC. Translation: CASSQGDRWSSYNEQFF. The chain combines TRBV4-1 with TRBJ2-1; TRBD1 is a possible D gene (6 bases). This CDR3 is 17 amino acids long. CDR1 is MGHRA, CDR2 YSYEKL, per germline. Trimming left V 1 base short and J 1 base short, with 14 bases between.

The CDR3 sequence: CASSATGGGNTEAFF. For the CDR3, the DNA is TGTGCCAGCAGCGCAACAGGGGGCGGGAACACTGAAGCTTTCTTT. The chain joins TRBV2 to TRBJ1-1, with TRBD1 matching over 9 bases. The length of the CDR3 is 15 residues. In germline, CDR1 is SNHLY, CDR2 FYNNEI. J gave up 1 base and V 6 bases, and 6 bases lay outside the gene matches. Supplemented by reference TRBV2 and TRBJ1-1, the full variable domain reads EPEVTQTPSHQVTQMGQEVILRCVPISNHLYFYWYRQILGQKVEFLVSFYNNEISEKSEIFDDQFSVERPDGSNFTLKIRSTKLEDSAMYFCASSATGGGNTEAFFGQGTRLTVV.

The rearrangement joins TRBV28 to TRBJ2-7, with TRBD1 identical over 7 bases. This CDR3 has 13 amino acids. Germline values: CDR1 MDHEN, CDR2 SYDVKM. V lost 3 bases, J lost 9 bases, and 8 bases stayed unmatched. The CDR3 loop reads CASSFEGGWGQYF. Here the CDR3 DNA reads TGTGCCAGCAGTTTTGAAGGGGGCTGGGGGCAGTACTTC. The full variable domain, with the rest looked up from reference TRBV28 and TRBJ2-7, is DVKVTQSSRYLVKRTGEKVFLECVQDMDHENMFWYRQDPGLGLRLIYFSYDVKMKEKGDIPEGYSVSREKKERFSLILESASTNQTSMYLCASSFEGGWGQYFGPGTRLTVT.